This TCR beta chain is from a study of vaccination effects on CD4 cells after COVID-19. Concerning this clone itself: What it binds is not known. Other DNA sequences in the sample encode the same CDR3.

Viral peptide pools were used in the ViraFEST assay to expand antigen-specific CD4+ T cells, and sequencing came afterward. Investigators separated out CD4+ T cells once 10 days of culture had passed. A positive SARS-CoV-2 PCR test fell between March and December 2020. Two-dose BNT162b2 or mRNA-1273 vaccination was given to participants. V lost 4 bases to trimming and J lost 3 bases; unmatched junction nucleotides: 1. CDR1 and CDR2 from the germline V gene are MNHEY and SMNVEV (reference sequence). The CDR3 covers 13 residues. Method: immunoSEQ multiplex PCR; TCRdb's copy keeps in-frame clones and lacks some. The sample yields roughly 16,000 clones, about 76% seen once.

The sample consisted of CD4+ T cells from PBMCs cultured with SARS-CoV-2 spike peptides, taken after COVID-19 vaccination. This rearrangement joins TRBV27 to TRBJ2-3; TRBD2 matches at 7 bases. This receptor was obtained from a human donor who had a prior SARS-CoV-2 infection. CDR3 protein: CASSSRGTDTQYF. CDR3 DNA: TGTGCCAGCAGTTCGCGGGGGACAGATACGCAGTATTTT.